The 16 T cell receptor beta chains below all came from one sample that was sequenced in a study of T cell repertoires in cytomegalovirus infection. Using its own MiXCR run on the reads, TCRdb lists one record per CDR3 protein. The table records about 310,000 distinct CDR3 sequences, just under 25% of them present only once. Their specific antigens are unknown. Sequences were derived from cultured PBMCs, sampled from culture after CMV antigen stimulation. The receptors were sampled from a human donor in good health (CMV status not recorded). Some clones in this sample may be carry-over from other donors' samples.

The V call is TRBV12-3 or TRBV12-4, the J call TRBJ2-3; TRBD2 matches at 8 bases. This CDR3 comprises 18 residues. The trim removed 5 bases at V and 0 bases at J, leaving 13 bases unmatched. The CDR3 DNA is TGTGCCAGCAGTCGTCAAGTTAGCGGGACCTGGAGCACAGATACGCAGTATTTT. Translated, it gives CASSRQVSGTWSTDTQYF.

This clonotype was seen more than once but under ten times. The chain recombines TRBV12-3 or TRBV12-4 with TRBJ2-3, with D uncertain. Trimming removed 8 bases at V and 0 bases at J, with 9 bases between. The CDR3 length is 13 residues. The CDR3: CASLGSSTDTQYF. The CDR3 DNA is TGTGCCAGCCTGGGGTCTAGCACAGATACGCAGTATTTT.

This clonotype was counted a few times. CDR3 residues: CASSIPEAPLGRKQFF. CDR3 in DNA: TGTGCCAGTAGTATCCCAGAGGCCCCCTTGGGTAGGAAGCAGTTCTTC. V usage is TRBV19 and J usage is TRBJ2-1; D gene ambiguous. The V end was cut by 3 bases, the J end by 11 bases, with 23 bases between. The V gene's germline CDR1 is LNHDA and CDR2 SQIVND (reference sequence). This CDR3 region has 16 residues.

This clonotype was picked up one time. The rearrangement joins TRBV24-1 to TRBJ2-1; D is possibly TRBD2 (5 bases). This CDR3 has 12 residues. Germline CDR1 KGHDR, CDR2 SFDVKD. Trimming left V 0 bases short and J 10 bases short, with 6 bases between. The CDR3 region has the DNA TGTGCCACCAGTGATTTGAAGCGGGAGCAGTTCTTC. It encodes CATSDLKREQFF.

The chain employs TRBV24-1 and TRBJ2-1; no reliable D call. CDR1 is KGHDR and CDR2 is SFDVKD in the germline V gene. The CDR3 extends over 13 amino acids. The V and J ends lost 4 bases and 7 bases respectively, with 10 bases between them. The CDR3 region is CATSDASFNEQFF. The CDR3 DNA sequence: TGTGCCACCAGTGACGCTTCGTTTAATGAGCAGTTCTTC.

This clonotype was seen more than once but under ten times. The rearrangement joins TRBV10-3 to TRBJ1-1, with 7 positions matching TRBD1. V shed 6 bases and J 7 bases; nucleotides not matched to a gene: 11. Germline CDR1 reads ENHRY; CDR2 reads SYGVKD. This CDR3 is 14 amino acids long. CDR3 loop: CAIRRGQAPLEAFF. For the CDR3, the DNA is TGTGCCATCAGACGCGGACAGGCCCCGCTTGAAGCTTTCTTT.

V is TRBV20-1 and J is TRBJ2-7, with 11 bases fitting TRBD2. CDR1 is DFQATT, CDR2 SNEGSKA, per germline (reference sequence). CDR3 size: 15 residues. With 2 bases clipped from V and 4 bases from J, the junction kept 7 bases outside the gene matches. As DNA, the CDR3 is TGCAGTGCTAGATCCCGAACTAGCGGGAGTTACGAGCAGTACTTC. It is translated as CSARSRTSGSYEQYF.

This chain uses TRBV4-3 with TRBJ2-2; no clear D gene. The CDR3 sequence is 15 residues long. Germline V gene data show CDR1 as LGHNA and CDR2 as YSLEER. Trimming cost V 3 bases and J 0 bases, with 8 bases left between them. CDR3 nucleotides: TGCGCCAGCAGCCACGGCCAGTCGAACACCGGGGAGCTGTTTTTT. Translated: CASSHGQSNTGELFF.

Only one count was recorded for this clonotype. The junction and the germline gene differ at one end; a read error may be behind it. The chain links TRBV7-8 to TRBJ1-1; 7 bases match TRBD1. The CDR3 is made up of 11 amino acids. Germline V gene sequence: CDR1 SGHVS, CDR2 FQNEAQ. CDR3 DNA: TGTGCCAGCAGCGTACAGGGGATTGTTCAGTTT. Protein sequence: CASSVQGIVQF.

This rearrangement joins TRBV19 to TRBJ2-1; TRBD1 or TRBD2 may be the D gene (6 bases each). The V and J ends lost 3 bases and 5 bases respectively, with 20 bases between them. The length of the CDR3 is 17 residues. Germline V lookup: CDR1 LNHDA, CDR2 SQIVND (reference sequence). The CDR3 nucleotides are TGTGCCAGTAGTATCCGGACTACCGGGACACAAAACAATGAGCAGTTCTTC. Translated: CASSIRTTGTQNNEQFF.

This clonotype was recorded at least ten times. The chain recombines TRBV7-2 with TRBJ2-1; D might be TRBD2 (6 bases). The CDR3 runs 13 residues. Trimming stripped 2 bases from V and 9 bases from J, with 11 bases between. The germline V gene encodes CDR1 SGHTA and CDR2 FQGNSA. This chain's CDR3 is CASSLPAGGEQFF. The CDR3 DNA reads as TGTGCCAGCAGCTTACCCGCCGGGGGTGAGCAGTTCTTC.

The chain recombines TRBV12-3 or TRBV12-4 with TRBJ2-6; 8 nucleotides align to TRBD1. The CDR3 consists of 17 residues. V shed 6 bases and J 0 bases; nucleotides not matched to a gene: 7. CDR3 coding DNA: TGTGCCAGCAGACAATTAACAGGGGGCTCTGGGGCCAACGTCCTGACTTTC. Translated, it gives CASRQLTGGSGANVLTF.

This clonotype showed up many times. The chain links TRBV7-8 to TRBJ2-3; tentative D call: TRBD2 (5 bases). The CDR3 spans 15 residues. CDR1 and CDR2 (germline): SGHVS, FQNEAQ. V lost 2 bases to trimming and J lost 0 bases, with 9 bases between them. CDR3 in amino acids: CASSLLAPSTDTQYF. The CDR3 DNA is TGTGCCAGCAGCTTATTAGCGCCTAGCACAGATACGCAGTATTTT. Supplemented by reference TRBV7-8 and TRBJ2-3, the full variable domain reads GAGVSQSPRYKVAKRGQDVALRCDPISGHVSLFWYQQALGQGPEFLTYFQNEAQLDKSGLPSDRFFAERPEGSVSTLKIQRTQQEDSAVYLCASSLLAPSTDTQYFGPGTRLTVL.

This clonotype was counted ten times or more. This chain links TRBV7-2 with TRBJ2-3, with D perhaps assigned TRBD1 or TRBD2 (5 bases each). V shed 5 bases and J shed 3 bases, with 12 bases lying between them. The CDR3 is 14 residues long. Looked up from germline, CDR1 is SGHTA and CDR2 is FQGNSA. In DNA, the CDR3 is TGTGCCAGCAGCCCTATGGGGGTTACAGATACGCAGTATTTT. Amino acids: CASSPMGVTDTQYF.

The V gene is TRBV19, the J gene TRBJ2-6; D tentatively reads TRBD1 or TRBD2 (6 bases each). Germline V gene lookup returns CDR1 LNHDA and CDR2 SQIVND (reference sequence). Trimming removed 6 bases from V and 2 bases from J, with 11 bases in between. The CDR3 extends over 15 amino acids. The CDR3 region has the DNA TGTGCCAGTAGCCCGAGGGGGGCTGGGGCCAACGTCCTGACTTTC. Translating it yields CASSPRGAGANVLTF.

This clonotype was observed a few times. The chain carries TRBV18 and TRBJ2-7; D is possibly TRBD1 (6 bases). V gave up 3 bases and J gave up 3 bases, with 9 bases separating them. Germline CDR1 is KGHSH and CDR2 is LQKENI. The CDR3 is made up of 13 amino acids. The CDR3 DNA sequence: TGTGCCAGCTCACCGACAGGAGGCTACGAGCAGTACTTC. Its translation is CASSPTGGYEQYF.